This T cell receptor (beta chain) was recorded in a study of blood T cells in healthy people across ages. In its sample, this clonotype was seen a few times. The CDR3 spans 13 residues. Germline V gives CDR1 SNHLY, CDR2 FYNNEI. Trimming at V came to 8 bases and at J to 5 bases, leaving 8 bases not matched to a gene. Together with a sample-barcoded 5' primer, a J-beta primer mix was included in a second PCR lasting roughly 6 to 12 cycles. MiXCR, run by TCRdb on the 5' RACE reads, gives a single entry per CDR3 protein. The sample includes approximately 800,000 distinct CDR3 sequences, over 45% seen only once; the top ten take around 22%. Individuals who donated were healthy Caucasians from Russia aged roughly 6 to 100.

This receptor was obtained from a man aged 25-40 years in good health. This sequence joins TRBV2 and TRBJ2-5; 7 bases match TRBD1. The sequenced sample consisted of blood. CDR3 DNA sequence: TGTGCCAGCGAGGTGAACAGGGGCGAGACCCAGTACTTC. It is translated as CASEVNRGETQYF.